These 20 T cell receptor beta chains share one sample of origin, sequenced in a study of response to subunit inactivated influenza vaccine. TCRdb itself ran the RT-PCR reads through MiXCR, one entry per CDR3 protein. Of hundreds of thousands of distinct CDR3 sequences in the sample, about 14% were seen once. This material consisted of PBMCs from blood, taken around two weeks before vaccination. These receptors all stem from a man aged 50 to 59 who received an inactivated influenza vaccine.

The table lists this clonotype with a few counts. This rearrangement joins TRBV4-2 to TRBJ2-1; the D call may be TRBD1 or TRBD2 (6 bases each). Germline CDR1 LGHNA, CDR2 YNFKEQ. V gave up 1 base and J gave up 10 bases, with 11 bases separating them. The CDR3 loop spans 13 amino acids. This CDR3 reads CASSQGGAGEQFF. The CDR3 DNA sequence: TGTGCCAGCAGCCAAGGGGGGGCGGGGGAGCAGTTCTTC.

This clonotype appeared a few times. This chain connects TRBV30 to TRBJ2-1, with a weak D call TRBD2 (6 bases). V shed 1 base and J shed 4 bases, with 8 bases lying between them. From germline, CDR1 is GTSNPN and CDR2 SVGIG (reference sequence). The CDR3 runs 13 residues. The CDR3 nucleotides read TGTGCCTGGAGTGGGGACTTTTACAATGAGCAGTTCTTC. Its translation: CAWSGDFYNEQFF.

The V call is TRBV3-1, the J call TRBJ2-3, with 8 bases aligning to TRBD1. CDR3 size: 17 residues. Unmatched junction bases numbered 11, after V lost 1 base and J lost 5 bases. Germline loops: CDR1 LGHDT, CDR2 YNNKEL (reference sequence). CDR3 loop: CASSQGPGTGSRDTQYF. The CDR3 bases are TGTGCCAGCAGCCAAGGTCCCGGGACAGGTTCGAGAGATACGCAGTATTTT.

The sample holds a few counts of this clonotype. The rearrangement links TRBV5-1 to TRBJ2-1; TRBD2 aligns across 14 bases. The CDR3 spans 16 residues. Losses at the gene ends were 0 bases for V and 9 bases for J; bases not matched to a gene: 5. Germline lookup yields CDR1 SGHRS and CDR2 YFSETQ. The CDR3: CASSLDGTSGRFEQFF. The CDR3 DNA sequence: TGCGCCAGCAGCTTGGACGGGACTAGCGGGAGATTTGAGCAGTTCTTC. The whole variable domain, filled in from reference TRBV5-1 and TRBJ2-1, reads KAGVTQTPRYLIKTRGQQVTLSCSPISGHRSVSWYQQTPGQGLQFLFEYFSETQRNKGNFPGRFSGRQFSNSRSEMNVSTLELGDSALYLCASSLDGTSGRFEQFFGPGTRLTVL.

The chain recombines TRBV20-1 with TRBJ2-7; 10 positions match TRBD1. The CDR3 sequence is 13 residues long. Germline-derived CDR1 and CDR2 are DFQATT and SNEGSKA (reference sequence). J lost 4 bases, V lost 3 bases, and 3 bases had no gene match. CDR3 sequence reads: CSASPDRGYEQYF. In DNA, the CDR3 is TGCAGTGCTAGTCCGGACAGGGGGTACGAGCAGTACTTC.

CDR3 in amino acids: CASRQPGFGHQPQHF. The CDR3 DNA reads TGTGCCAGCAGACAGCCGGGATTTGGACATCAGCCCCAGCATTTT. The chain uses TRBV28 and TRBJ1-5; D is ambiguous. Trimming stripped 6 bases from V and 5 bases from J, with 17 bases between. The germline V gene encodes CDR1 MDHEN and CDR2 SYDVKM. The CDR3 spans 15 residues. Together with reference TRBV28 and TRBJ1-5, the CDR3 gives the full variable domain: DVKVTQSSRYLVKRTGEKVFLECVQDMDHENMFWYRQDPGLGLRLIYFSYDVKMKEKGDIPEGYSVSREKKERFSLILESASTNQTSMYLCASRQPGFGHQPQHFGDGTRLSIL.

V and J are TRBV20-1 and TRBJ2-3, with D unresolved. CDR1 is DFQATT and CDR2 is SNEGSKA in the germline V gene (reference sequence). Between the trimmed V and J ends, which lost 3 bases and 2 bases, there was a span of 6 bases. The CDR3 totals 12 residues. The CDR3 coding sequence is TGCAGTGCTAGCGTTGACACAGATACGCAGTATTTT. This encodes CSASVDTDTQYF.

CDR3 nucleotide sequence: TGCAGTGCGATCAACTGGGAAGGAGGCTACGAGCAGTACTTC. Translation: CSAINWEGGYEQYF. V and J are TRBV20-1 and TRBJ2-7; D possibly corresponds to TRBD2 (5 bases). V lost 6 bases to trimming and J lost 3 bases, with 18 bases between them. Germline CDR1 DFQATT, CDR2 SNEGSKA (reference sequence). This CDR3 comprises 14 residues.

The chain joins TRBV24-1 to TRBJ2-2; 9 nucleotides line up with TRBD1. The germline gives CDR1 KGHDR, CDR2 SFDVKD. This CDR3 has 16 amino acids. The junction had 9 bases not matched to a gene; V was cut back by 4 bases and J by 7 bases. The CDR3 here is CATSDLAGTGFGELFF. In DNA form, the CDR3 reads TGTGCCACCAGTGACCTTGCCGGGACAGGGTTCGGGGAGCTGTTTTTT.

A few counts support this clonotype. J is TRBJ2-3 and V is TRBV10-3, with D unclear. The CDR3 loop spans 16 amino acids. Deletions cut 5 bases from V and 2 bases from J, with 17 bases between. From germline, CDR1 is ENHRY and CDR2 SYGVKD. CDR3 amino acids: CAISPRSLGITDTQYF. CDR3 DNA sequence: TGTGCCATCAGTCCAAGGTCCCTTGGGATCACAGATACGCAGTATTTT.

This clonotype turned up a few times. The rearrangement uses TRBV5-4 and TRBJ2-5; 7 bases are shared with TRBD1. The CDR3 loop spans 15 amino acids. V trimming: 1 base; J trimming: 3 bases; junction bases outside the gene matches: 6. Per germline, CDR1 SGHNT and CDR2 YYREEE (reference sequence). The CDR3 nucleotides are TGTGCCAGCAGCTTGCTCGGGACAGAGGAAGAGACCCAGTACTTC. This gives the protein CASSLLGTEEETQYF.

This clonotype was recorded a few times. The CDR3 spells CASSLAGTLHNEQFF. CDR3 sequence (DNA): TGTGCCAGCAGCTTGGCCGGGACTCTACATAATGAGCAGTTCTTC. The chain uses TRBV5-6 and TRBJ2-1, with D tentatively TRBD2 (6 bases). V lost 0 bases, J lost 7 bases, and 14 bases lay in between. Germline V gives CDR1 SGHDT, CDR2 YYEEEE. This CDR3 is built from 15 residues.

This clonotype has a count of ten or more. The V gene is TRBV12-3 or TRBV12-4, the J gene TRBJ2-1; D is unresolved. The CDR3 sequence is 11 residues long. Trimming removed 7 bases from V and 6 bases from J, with 7 bases in between. The CDR3 is CASTYSNEQFF. The CDR3 bases are TGTGCCAGCACTTATTCCAATGAGCAGTTCTTC.

This clonotype has ten or more counts. This chain uses TRBV11-2 with TRBJ2-3; TRBD1 agrees at 8 bases. From germline, CDR1 is SGHAT and CDR2 FQNNGV. V was clipped by 1 base and J by 6 bases; unmatched bases: 9. The length of the CDR3 is 16 residues. DNA for the CDR3: TGTGCCAGCAGCTTAGTCCTGGGACAGGCGACTGATACGCAGTATTTT. It is translated as CASSLVLGQATDTQYF.

This clonotype was counted ten times or more. This chain joins TRBV20-1 and TRBJ2-7; D is undetermined. The germline V gene has CDR1 DFQATT and CDR2 SNEGSKA (reference sequence). The V gene lost 0 bases and the J gene lost 0 bases, with 9 bases spanning the gap. The length of the CDR3 is 14 residues. This CDR3 is CSARDRTSSYEQYF. DNA of the CDR3: TGCAGTGCTAGAGATCGGACCAGCTCCTACGAGCAGTACTTC.

This clonotype was seen a few times. Written as DNA, the CDR3 is TGTGCCAGCAGCCGGACAGGGGGATCCGCAACCCAGTACTTC. Amino acid sequence: CASSRTGGSATQYF. V gene TRBV5-6 combines with J gene TRBJ2-5; 10 nucleotides align to TRBD1. Losses at the gene ends were 4 bases for V and 8 bases for J; bases not matched to a gene: 8. The CDR3 totals 14 residues. The germline V gene encodes CDR1 SGHDT and CDR2 YYEEEE.

V usage is TRBV7-2 and J usage is TRBJ2-5, with 7 bases matching TRBD1. The CDR3 has 15 residues. The V segment lost 7 bases and the J segment 1 base; nucleotides outside the gene matches: 9. The germline gives CDR1 SGHTA, CDR2 FQGNSA. The DNA of the CDR3 is TGTGCCAGCACTTTGCCAAGGGGGCCCCAAGAGACCCAGTACTTC. It translates to CASTLPRGPQETQYF.

This chain uses TRBV20-1 with TRBJ2-2, with 9 positions matching TRBD2. V lost 1 base to trimming and J lost 4 bases; unmatched junction nucleotides: 4. The CDR3 length is 15 residues. The germline V gene encodes CDR1 DFQATT and CDR2 SNEGSKA (reference sequence). The CDR3 DNA reads TGCAGTGCTAGAGTTGTGCGGGGGGGCACCGGGGAGCTGTTTTTT. Residues: CSARVVRGGTGELFF.

The J gene is TRBJ2-1, the V gene TRBV6-1; D is perhaps TRBD2 (6 bases). Trimming removed 5 bases at V and 9 bases at J, with 14 bases between. Per germline, CDR1 MNHNS and CDR2 SASEGT. The CDR3 contains 13 residues. The CDR3 is CASSKPASAEQFF. The CDR3, as DNA: TGTGCCAGCAGTAAGCCTGCTAGCGCTGAGCAGTTCTTC.

The rearrangement links TRBV3-1 to TRBJ2-7, with D unresolved. Trimming removed 1 base at V and 2 bases at J, with 12 bases between. The CDR3 covers 15 residues. Germline CDR1 is LGHDT and CDR2 is YNNKEL (reference sequence). This CDR3 is CASSQGPGGPYEQYF. CDR3 bases: TGTGCCAGCAGCCAAGGGCCGGGCGGACCCTACGAGCAGTACTTC.